What follows are 9 T cell receptor beta chains derived from one specimen sequenced in a study of cytomegalovirus exposure and HLA in healthy donors. This PCR relied on a set of 60 Vbeta primers and 13 Jbeta primers. Using immunoSEQ multiplex PCR, the repertoire was profiled, and TCRdb retains in-frame clones only, with some absent. This sample yields about 130,000 clones, of which less than 85% are seen a single time; 3% to 4% belongs to the top ten. The sequenced sample was PBMCs. The receptors were gathered from a male donor in good health and CMV-seronegative.

This clone was observed a handful of times. This chain connects TRBV4-1 to TRBJ2-1; 12 bases match TRBD2. CDR1 and CDR2 (germline): MGHRA, YSYEKL. The length of the CDR3 is 20 residues. Losses at the gene ends were 4 bases for V and 3 bases for J; bases not matched to a gene: 16. CDR3 nucleotide sequence: TGCGCCAGCAGCCCCCGACTAGCGGGAGACTCGGTCGCGGGCTACAATGAGCAGTTCTTC. Amino acid sequence: CASSPRLAGDSVAGYNEQFF.

J is TRBJ2-2 and V is TRBV7-2; possible D gene TRBD1, 6 bases. V dropped 2 bases and J dropped 5 bases, with 9 bases sitting between them. The germline gives CDR1 SGHTA, CDR2 FQGNSA. The CDR3 spans 14 residues. The CDR3 nucleotides read TGTGCCAGCAGCTTAATCAGGGGTACCGGGGAGCTGTTTTTT. Translating gives CASSLIRGTGELFF.

The chain combines TRBV5-4 with TRBJ1-1; no clear D. The germline gives CDR1 SGHNT, CDR2 YYREEE (reference sequence). V lost 0 bases to trimming and J lost 3 bases, with 9 bases between them. The CDR3 consists of 14 residues. In nucleotides, the CDR3 is TGTGCCAGCAGCTTGGGGGTTGCGGACACTGAAGCTTTCTTT. It translates to CASSLGVADTEAFF.

The chain employs TRBV7-8 and TRBJ1-5; D remains unclear. The CDR3 has 14 amino acids. CDR1 is SGHVS, CDR2 FQNEAQ, per germline. Trimming shortened V by 5 bases and J by 4 bases, and 12 bases separated the two germline ends. The DNA of the CDR3 is TGTGCCAGCAGCCGAGGGCGAACTAATCAGCCCCAGCATTTT. Translating gives CASSRGRTNQPQHF. The full variable domain, in which reference TRBV7-8 and TRBJ1-5 provide the parts outside the CDR3, is GAGVSQSPRYKVAKRGQDVALRCDPISGHVSLFWYQQALGQGPEFLTYFQNEAQLDKSGLPSDRFFAERPEGSVSTLKIQRTQQEDSAVYLCASSRGRTNQPQHFGDGTRLSIL.

The chain joins TRBV7-8 to TRBJ2-5; a weak D match, TRBD2 (6 bases). CDR3 length equals 16 residues. V was cut by 0 bases and J by 2 bases, with 13 bases left in between. The V gene's germline CDR1 is SGHVS and CDR2 FQNEAQ. The CDR3, as DNA: TGTGCCAGCAGCTTAGCGCGGGGACTTCAACAAGAGACCCAGTACTTC. Amino acids: CASSLARGLQQETQYF.

The CDR3 nucleotides read TGCGCCAGCAGCTTGGGCGAAACCAATGAGCAGTTCTTC. Its translation is CASSLGETNEQFF. The rearrangement joins TRBV5-1 to TRBJ2-1, with unresolved D. The germline V and J ends were trimmed by 0 bases and 6 bases, with 7 bases remaining between them. The CDR3 loop spans 13 amino acids. CDR1 and CDR2 (germline): SGHRS, YFSETQ.

The sample holds one count of this clone. V is TRBV5-1 and J is TRBJ2-7, with 9 bases lining up with TRBD1. Germline values: CDR1 SGHRS, CDR2 YFSETQ. V lost 5 bases, J lost 2 bases, and 8 bases stayed unmatched. CDR3 length equals 15 residues. The CDR3 region is CASSRGTGPTYEQYF. CDR3 bases: TGCGCCAGCAGTCGAGGGACAGGGCCTACCTACGAGCAGTACTTC.

The chain couples TRBV6-5 to TRBJ2-7; D uncertain. The germline V and J ends were trimmed by 4 bases and 0 bases, with 13 bases remaining between them. The germline CDR1 and CDR2 sequences are MNHEY and SVGAGI. This CDR3 contains 15 residues. The CDR3 DNA reads TGTGCCAGCAGTTCCCAGGTTTCCGCCTCCTACGAGCAGTACTTC. Translated, it gives CASSSQVSASYEQYF.

V and J are TRBV19 and TRBJ1-6; maybe TRBD1 (5 bases). Germline lookup yields CDR1 LNHDA and CDR2 SQIVND (reference sequence). Trimming took 6 bases from V and 6 from J, leaving 12 bases between them. This CDR3 region has 14 residues. This CDR3 reads CASRSQATNSPLHF. The CDR3 DNA reads TGTGCCAGTAGATCACAGGCGACTAATTCACCCCTCCACTTT. The whole variable domain, filled in from reference TRBV19 and TRBJ1-6, reads DGGITQSPKYLFRKEGQNVTLSCEQNLNHDAMYWYRQDPGQGLRLIYYSQIVNDFQKGDIAEGYSVSREKKESFPLTVTSAQKNPTAFYLCASRSQATNSPLHFGNGTRLTVT.